The TCR beta chain under discussion was sequenced for a study of blood T cells in healthy people across ages. In this sample, this clonotype turned up a few times. This CDR3 is 15 amino acids long. Germline CDR1 MNHEY, CDR2 SVGAGI. V was pared by 0 bases and J by 0 bases, with 1 base of the junction left unmatched. For the second PCR, which ran for about 6 to 11 cycles, a sample-barcoded 5' primer and a J-beta primer mix were used. With 12 random nucleotides, a template-switch adaptor tagged each individual cDNA molecule. No fewer than 3 million CDR3-containing paired-end reads came from each sample. Each CDR3 protein is one row after TCRdb ran MiXCR on the 5' RACE reads. The table lists 540,000 or so distinct CDR3 sequences, 20% to 30% of them singletons. The sample also formed part of further work on T cells of mothers and their children. From that report: Thymic selection molds TCR recombination products alike in related and unrelated pairs.

The sequencing sample was made of blood. The clonotype originates from a boy younger than 18 in good health. The chain combines TRBV6-5 with TRBJ1-1; 7 bases align to TRBD1. CDR3 sequence: CASSYSDRMNTEAFF. The CDR3 nucleotides are TGTGCCAGCAGTTACTCGGACAGGATGAACACTGAAGCTTTCTTT.